Listed below are T cell receptor beta chains from one sample, sequenced in a study of shared clonotypes between healthy human individuals. Here immunoSEQ multiplex PCR was the method, and the copy in TCRdb shows in-frame clones only, minus some. Of a few million clones in the sample, more than 80% were seen once. The specimen sequenced was naive CD4+ T cells from PBMCs. The receptors derive from a man between 18 and 29 years old in good health. Some clones in this sample may be carry-over from other donors' samples. CDR3s include the opening cysteine and the closing phenylalanine or tryptophan. Each record gives: clone size, D gene, J gene, V gene, CDR3 protein, CDR3 DNA. A D gene is named only where the DNA matches it firmly. Some rows mark clone size as missing; the rest say once, few, many or name a class of expanded clone.

. TRBD1 TRBJ2-7 TRBV28 CASSLRPGQGVYEQYF TGTGCCAGCAGTTTACGGCCGGGACAGGGGGTCTACGAGCAGTACTTC
. . TRBJ1-2 TRBV6-1 CASSVEGRGDGYTF TGTGCCAGCAGTGTAGAAGGCAGGGGCGATGGCTACACCTTC
. . TRBJ1-5 TRBV30 CAWTGGAGSNQPQHF TGTGCCTGGACGGGCGGAGCCGGGAGCAATCAGCCCCAGCATTTT
. . TRBJ2-1 TRBV7-2 CASSLVESGNEQFF TGTGCCAGCAGCTTAGTTGAGTCGGGCAATGAGCAGTTCTTC
. . TRBJ1-1 TRBV6-5 CASSYFEQTFF TGTGCCAGCAGTTACTTCGAGCAAACTTTCTTT
once . TRBJ1-3 TRBV2 CASSAGSGNTIYF TGTGCCAGCAGTGCAGGGTCCGGAAACACCATATATTTT
. . TRBJ2-3 TRBV11-3 CASSFSGGIQADTQYF TGTGCCAGCAGCTTCTCCGGCGGCATCCAAGCGGATACGCAGTATTTT
once . TRBJ2-5 TRBV30 CAWTKGGETQYF TGTGCCTGGACTAAGGGTGGGGAGACCCAGTACTTC
. . TRBJ2-7 TRBV6-1 CASSVGFYEQYF TGTGCCAGCAGTGTAGGGTTCTACGAGCAGTACTTC
few TRBD1 TRBJ1-1 TRBV5-4 CASSTGTANTEAFF TGTGCCAGCAGCACCGGGACAGCGAACACTGAAGCTTTCTTT
. . TRBJ1-5 TRBV21-1 CASSNIDRRVGQPQHF TGTGCCAGCAGCAATATAGATCGCAGGGTGGGGCAGCCCCAGCATTTT
. . TRBJ2-6 TRBV11-2 CASSLGVGGGANVLTF TGTGCCAGCAGCTTAGGGGTCGGTGGAGGGGCCAACGTCCTGACTTTC
once . TRBJ2-1 TRBV15 CATGAGPTSYNEQFF TGTGCCACGGGGGCGGGCCCTACCTCCTACAATGAGCAGTTCTTC
. TRBD2 TRBJ2-1 TRBV19 CASSDTGQLAGDGYNEQFF TGTGCCAGTAGTGACACGGGACAGCTAGCGGGAGATGGCTACAATGAGCAGTTCTTC
. TRBD1 TRBJ2-7 TRBV4-1 CASSRGTANSYEQYF TGCGCCAGCAGCCGAGGGACAGCGAACTCCTACGAGCAGTACTTC
once TRBD1 TRBJ2-5 TRBV19 CASSARDRGQETQYF TGTGCCAGTAGCGCCCGGGACAGGGGGCAAGAGACCCAGTACTTC
. TRBD2 TRBJ2-3 TRBV11-2 CASSSVAGTSSETDTQYF TGTGCCAGCAGCTCCGTTGCCGGGACTAGTTCTGAGACAGATACGCAGTATTTT
. . TRBJ2-7 TRBV5-4 CASSADRGSYEQYF TGTGCCAGCAGCGCTGACCGGGGATCCTACGAGCAGTACTTC
. . TRBJ2-5 TRBV5-1 CASSLMSGHQETQYF TGCGCCAGCAGCTTGATGTCGGGACACCAAGAGACCCAGTACTTC
. . TRBJ1-2 TRBV6-5 CASGGGGIANYGYTF TGTGCCAGCGGGGGAGGGGGGATCGCTAACTATGGCTACACCTTC
. . TRBJ1-6 TRBV10-3 CAISNQGQSPLHF TGTGCCATCAGTAATCAGGGACAATCACCCCTCCACTTT
once TRBD2 TRBJ2-7 TRBV6-1 CASLGLAGYEQYF TGTGCCAGCTTGGGACTAGCGGGCTACGAGCAGTACTTC
. . TRBJ1-1 TRBV27 CATLNNPGATEAFF TGTGCCACCTTAAACAACCCAGGGGCCACTGAAGCTTTCTTT
. . TRBJ2-1 TRBV29-1 CSVERVLLWEQFF TGCAGCGTTGAAAGGGTTCTCTTGTGGGAGCAGTTCTTC
. TRBD2 TRBJ2-2 TRBV5-1 CASSAGLAGPSNTGELFF TGCGCCAGCAGCGCGGGACTAGCGGGACCTTCGAACACCGGGGAGCTGTTTTTT
. TRBD1 TRBJ2-3 TRBV4-3 CASSHDRATDTQYF TGCGCCAGCAGCCACGACAGGGCGACAGATACGCAGTATTTT
once . TRBJ1-2 TRBV28 CASSLATGLGYTF TGTGCCAGCAGTTTAGCCACAGGGCTAGGCTACACCTTC
. . TRBJ2-2 TRBV9 CASSVGTRGSNTGELFF TGTGCCAGCAGCGTGGGAACCAGGGGATCGAACACCGGGGAGCTGTTTTTT
few . TRBJ2-2 TRBV4-1 CASSRPPGELFF TGCGCCAGCAGCCGCCCACCCGGGGAGCTGTTTTTT
. . TRBJ2-1 TRBV6-1 CASTNTGVGFF TGTGCCAGCACCAACACGGGGGTAGGGTTCTTC
. TRBD1 TRBJ2-5 TRBV29-1 CSVGSGGEGQYF TGCAGCGTTGGTTCAGGGGGCGAGGGGCAGTACTTC
once . TRBJ2-1 TRBV12-5 CASGLGGGYWDEQFF TGTGCTAGTGGTTTAGGCGGGGGCTATTGGGATGAGCAGTTCTTC
. . TRBJ2-2 TRBV7-2 CASSPNPTAGGELFF TGTGCCAGCAGCCCCAACCCGACTGCCGGCGGGGAGCTGTTTTTT
. . TRBJ1-4 TRBV15 CATSRDHMGQSEKLFF TGTGCCACCAGCAGAGATCATATGGGACAAAGTGAAAAACTGTTTTTT
. . TRBJ2-5 TRBV5-1 CASGRGGHQETQYF TGCGCCAGCGGCAGGGGGGGGCACCAAGAGACCCAGTACTTC
. TRBD2 TRBJ2-2 TRBV5-1 CASTLLAGSPSGELFF TGCGCCAGCACCCTCCTAGCGGGAAGTCCATCCGGGGAGCTGTTTTTT
. . TRBJ1-4 TRBV7-9 CASSLGGGSGETNEKLFF TGTGCCAGCAGCTTAGGAGGGGGATCAGGCGAAACTAATGAAAAACTGTTTTTT
. TRBD1 TRBJ1-2 TRBV9 CASSVRDRADYGYTF TGTGCCAGCAGCGTCCGGGACAGGGCCGACTATGGCTACACCTTC
few . TRBJ1-1 TRBV7-9 CASSKVGTEAFF TGTGCCAGCAGCAAGGTGGGCACTGAAGCTTTCTTT
. TRBD1 TRBJ1-1 TRBV20-1 CSAQGVTEAFF TGCAGTGCACAGGGGGTCACTGAAGCTTTCTTT
once . TRBJ1-1 TRBV6-1 CASRELGLGAFF TGTGCCAGCAGGGAACTGGGCTTAGGAGCTTTCTTT
. . TRBJ2-7 TRBV28 CASSLRRDIYYEQYF TGTGCCAGCAGTTTAAGGCGGGACATCTACTACGAGCAGTACTTC
. TRBD2 TRBJ2-2 TRBV9 CASSLGTSGRASTGELFF TGTGCCAGCAGCCTCGGGACTAGCGGGAGGGCCTCCACCGGGGAGCTGTTTTTT